Only a few counts were recorded for the clone carrying this T cell receptor beta chain. No antigen is known for it. The sample comes from a study of vaccination and CD4 T cells after COVID-19. The treatment is: approximately 9-day PBMC culture with coronavirus spike peptide pools or control peptides (ViraFEST assay). The cultures had half their medium swapped for fresh IL-2 medium on days 3 and 7. Cultured CD4+ T cells had their DNA profiled by the Oncomine TCR Beta short-read assay. TCRdb processed the PCR reads anew with MiXCR; each CDR3 protein has one entry. The repertoire has some 16,000 distinct CDR3 sequences, 55% of them found once; the top ten carry approximately 9.1%. Germline CDR1 reads KGHDR; CDR2 reads SFDVKD. Trimming cost V 4 bases and J 5 bases; bases outside gene matches: 11. The CDR3 has 16 amino acids.

This chain links TRBV24-1 with TRBJ2-5; 8 bases are shared with TRBD1. Sequenced: CD4+ T cells from blood, cultured in vitro. This clonotype was sampled from a human donor who had recovered from COVID-19. The DNA for the CDR3 is TGTGCCACCAGTGACCACCGGACAGGGATGAGCGAGACCCAGTACTTC. Translation gives CATSDHRTGMSETQYF.